The rows below give T cell receptor beta chains drawn from one sample of a study of cytomegalovirus exposure and HLA in healthy donors. Measured with immunoSEQ multiplex PCR; TCRdb has only the in-frame clones, and not every one. The table includes about 120,000 clones, 81% detected once. Sequencing was performed on PBMCs. The receptors here all came from a man aged 35 to 55 in good health and CMV-seronegative. Each CDR3 is given with its conserved first and last residue. D genes are given only for firm matches. Part of the rows lack a size; the others show once, few, many or a class for expanded clones.

abundance	j_gene	d_gene	v_gene	CDR3aa	CDR3nt
once	TRBJ2-6	NA	TRBV5-1	CASSLSGLGANVLTF	TGCGCCAGCAGCCTATCAGGGTTGGGGGCCAACGTCCTGACTTTC
NA	TRBJ2-3	TRBD1	TRBV29-1	CSVEAEDKAGGDTNTQYF	TGCAGCGTTGAAGCCGAGGATAAAGCAGGGGGCGACACAAATACGCAGTATTTT
once	TRBJ2-7	TRBD2	TRBV27	CASSSKAGKSYEQYF	TGTGCCAGCAGTTCCAAAGCGGGGAAATCCTACGAGCAGTACTTC
NA	TRBJ1-1	NA	TRBV4-3	CASSPGQNTEAFF	TGCGCCAGCAGCCCCGGACAGAACACTGAAGCTTTCTTT
NA	TRBJ2-1	NA	TRBV6-1	CASSAVGGVARNEQFF	TGTGCCAGCAGTGCCGTGGGCGGGGTGGCTAGGAATGAGCAGTTCTTC
once	TRBJ1-1	NA	TRBV19	CASSTGLLRGMNTEAFF	TGTGCCAGTAGTACGGGACTTCTTAGGGGCATGAACACTGAAGCTTTCTTT
NA	TRBJ1-3	NA	TRBV30	CAWTAWTDGNTIYF	TGTGCCTGGACCGCTTGGACAGACGGAAACACCATATATTTT
NA	TRBJ1-3	NA	TRBV7-2	CASSPLLRTEENTIYF	TGTGCCAGCAGCCCCCTTCTCCGGACGGAGGAAAACACCATATATTTT
NA	TRBJ2-7	TRBD1	TRBV29-1	CSVGDRVIGEQYF	TGCAGCGTTGGGGACAGGGTAATCGGCGAGCAGTACTTC
NA	TRBJ1-1	TRBD1	TRBV19	CATLRTGGSGTEAFF	TGTGCCACCCTTAGGACAGGGGGATCGGGCACTGAAGCTTTCTTT
few	TRBJ1-1	NA	TRBV7-9	CASTLGSTEAFF	TGTGCCAGCACCCTCGGGAGCACTGAAGCTTTCTTT
NA	TRBJ1-6	TRBD1	TRBV9	CASSARGQGLNSPLHF	TGTGCCAGCAGCGCCAGGGGACAGGGTTTAAATTCACCCCTCCACTTT
NA	TRBJ2-5	NA	TRBV27	CASSFSRFEETQYF	TGTGCCAGCAGTTTTTCGAGATTTGAAGAGACCCAGTACTTC
NA	TRBJ1-1	NA	TRBV27	CASSSSWGGKNAEAFF	TGTGCCAGCAGTTCCTCCTGGGGGGGGAAGAACGCTGAAGCTTTCTTT
NA	TRBJ1-1	TRBD1	TRBV2	CASSPYTTGGTEAFF	TGTGCCAGCAGTCCTTATACGACAGGGGGCACTGAAGCTTTCTTT
NA	TRBJ1-5	TRBD1	TRBV5-1	CASSLQGDQPQHF	TGCGCCAGCAGCTTGCAGGGGGATCAGCCCCAGCATTTT
NA	TRBJ1-1	TRBD1	TRBV6-1	CASSGDRATEAFF	TGTGCCAGCAGTGGGGACAGGGCCACTGAAGCTTTCTTT
NA	TRBJ2-4	TRBD2	TRBV5-6	CASSLVVAGDSSQYF	TGTGCCAGCAGCTTGGTGGTAGCGGGAGATAGCAGTCAGTACTTC
NA	TRBJ2-6	NA	TRBV30	CAWGTRGGPGANVLTF	TGTGCCTGGGGCACAAGGGGGGGTCCTGGGGCCAACGTCCTGACTTTC
NA	TRBJ1-2	TRBD1	TRBV7-8	CASSLNQGAEGYTF	TGTGCCAGCAGCTTGAACCAGGGGGCGGAAGGCTACACCTTC
NA	TRBJ1-2	NA	TRBV7-8	CASSLGGVYGYTF	TGTGCCAGCAGCTTAGGAGGAGTCTATGGCTACACCTTC
NA	TRBJ1-2	NA	TRBV28	CASSLNGLEGQKRGYTF	TGTGCCAGCAGTTTAAACGGACTCGAGGGTCAAAAAAGGGGCTACACCTTC
NA	TRBJ2-3	NA	TRBV5-6	CASSTTASTDTQYF	TGTGCCAGCAGCACGACAGCTAGCACAGATACGCAGTATTTT
NA	TRBJ2-3	TRBD2	TRBV18	CASSPPATTSRRTDTQYF	TGTGCCAGCTCACCACCAGCGACGACTAGCCGACGCACAGATACGCAGTATTTT
NA	TRBJ2-7	NA	TRBV7-9	CASSYLGPYEQYF	TGTGCCAGCAGCTACCTAGGCCCCTACGAGCAGTACTTC
NA	TRBJ1-6	TRBD1	TRBV7-9	CASSSGTGGRSPLHF	TGTGCCAGCAGCTCTGGGACAGGGGGTAGATCACCCCTCCACTTT
once	TRBJ2-1	NA	TRBV5-1	CASTESTSRAEQFF	TGCGCCAGCACAGAGAGTACTAGCCGCGCTGAGCAGTTCTTC
NA	TRBJ1-2	TRBD1	TRBV2	CASSVGQTYGYTF	TGTGCCAGCAGTGTGGGACAGACCTATGGCTACACCTTC
NA	TRBJ1-6	TRBD1	TRBV2	CASRGDRVNSPLHF	TGTGCCAGCAGGGGGGACAGGGTCAATTCACCCCTCCACTTT
few	TRBJ1-5	NA	TRBV19	CASWGRGAVQPQHF	TGTGCCTCCTGGGGGAGGGGGGCAGTTCAGCCCCAGCATTTT
NA	TRBJ2-1	TRBD2	TRBV5-1	CASGNSGGAYNEQFF	TGCGCCAGCGGAAATAGCGGGGGGGCCTACAATGAGCAGTTCTTC
few	TRBJ2-5	TRBD2	TRBV5-1	CASSLTAVAGAIVETQYF	TGCGCCAGCAGCTTGACGGCGGTAGCGGGAGCTATCGTAGAGACCCAGTACTTC
NA	TRBJ2-1	TRBD1	TRBV29-1	CSTGTGGYNEQFF	TGCAGCACCGGGACAGGGGGGTACAATGAGCAGTTCTTC
NA	TRBJ2-3	NA	TRBV7-9	CASSFRQGTHGKHTTQYF	TGTGCCAGCAGCTTCCGGCAGGGCACCCATGGAAAACACACGACGCAGTATTTT
NA	TRBJ1-1	TRBD1	TRBV9	CASSGDRGRGNTEAFF	TGTGCCAGCAGCGGCGACAGGGGCAGGGGGAACACTGAAGCTTTCTTT
NA	TRBJ2-1	NA	TRBV4-3	CASSQDSVSNEQFF	TGCGCCAGCAGCCAAGATTCGGTGTCCAATGAGCAGTTCTTC
NA	TRBJ1-4	TRBD1	TRBV7-2	CASSYSDRPNEKLFF	TGTGCCAGCAGCTACTCGGACAGGCCTAATGAAAAACTGTTTTTT
NA	TRBJ2-1	NA	TRBV18	CAGGGSLDEQFF	TGTGCCGGGGGGGGCAGTCTGGATGAGCAGTTCTTC
few	TRBJ2-3	TRBD2	TRBV7-8	CASSRRTSGGITDTQYF	TGTGCCAGCAGCCGGCGGACTAGCGGGGGGATCACAGATACGCAGTATTTT
NA	TRBJ2-3	TRBD2	TRBV6-1	CASGATSGVTTDTQYF	TGTGCCAGCGGTGCGACTAGCGGGGTTACGACAGATACGCAGTATTTT
NA	TRBJ2-4	TRBD2	TRBV7-2	CASSSSGGPGGNIQYF	TGTGCCAGCAGCTCTAGCGGGGGGCCGGGGGGGAACATTCAGTACTTC
NA	TRBJ2-4	NA	TRBV14	CASSQVAGRNSQYF	TGTGCCAGCAGCCAAGTCGCAGGGAGGAACAGTCAGTACTTC
NA	TRBJ2-1	TRBD2	TRBV7-9	CASSLSSGRSHEQFF	TGTGCCAGCAGCTTGAGTAGCGGGAGGTCCCATGAGCAGTTCTTC
NA	TRBJ2-7	TRBD1	TRBV6-1	CASSGGQGPYEQYF	TGTGCCAGCAGTGGAGGACAGGGGCCCTACGAGCAGTACTTC
NA	TRBJ1-2	TRBD1	TRBV5-4	CASSRGQVNYGYTF	TGTGCCAGCAGCCGGGGACAGGTTAACTATGGCTACACCTTC
NA	TRBJ1-5	NA	TRBV6-5	CASSPPGWQPQHF	TGTGCCAGCAGTCCTCCAGGGTGGCAGCCCCAGCATTTT
NA	TRBJ1-2	TRBD1	TRBV5-4	CASRAPGQGAINYGYTF	TGTGCCAGCAGAGCTCCGGGACAGGGGGCGATTAACTATGGCTACACCTTC
NA	TRBJ1-2	TRBD1	TRBV6-1	CASLTGVVYGYTF	TGTGCCAGCTTGACAGGGGTAGTCTATGGCTACACCTTC
once	TRBJ1-2	TRBD1	TRBV28	CASSFFRDRGSGYTF	TGTGCCAGCAGTTTTTTCCGGGACAGGGGGTCTGGCTACACCTTC
NA	TRBJ1-2	TRBD1	TRBV7-9	CASSRDRDDGYTF	TGTGCCAGCAGCCGGGACAGGGATGATGGCTACACCTTC
NA	TRBJ2-1	TRBD1	TRBV29-1	CSGGQGSYGEQFF	TGCAGCGGAGGACAGGGGAGTTATGGTGAGCAGTTCTTC
few	TRBJ1-1	TRBD1	TRBV15	CATSRDRQGIYTEAFF	TGTGCCACCAGCAGAGATAGACAGGGGATTTACACTGAAGCTTTCTTT
few	TRBJ1-6	NA	TRBV4-3	CASSQDGTGRSPLHF	TGCGCCAGCAGCCAAGATGGGACTGGGCGTTCACCCCTCCACTTT